What follows are 16 T cell receptor beta chains derived from one specimen sequenced in a study of blood T cell repertoires in COVID-19. Measured with immunoSEQ multiplex PCR; TCRdb has only the in-frame clones, and not every one. Of 70,000 to 85,000 clones listed, 86% are singletons. Sequencing used peripheral blood. These receptor sequences come from a woman older than 75 in a cohort sampled during active or convalescent COVID-19.

This chain joins TRBV30 and TRBJ1-2, with 7 bases lining up with TRBD1. CDR1 is GTSNPN and CDR2 is SVGIG in the germline V gene (reference sequence). J lost 4 bases, V lost 1 base, and 3 bases had no gene match. The CDR3 length is 13 residues. As DNA, the CDR3 is TGTGCCTGGAGTGGAGCAGGGGGCTATGGCTACACCTTC. This gives the protein CAWSGAGGYGYTF.

The chain employs TRBV27 and TRBJ1-2; the match to TRBD1 covers 8 bases. The germline V gene has CDR1 MNHEY and CDR2 SMNVEV (reference sequence). There are 16 residues in the CDR3. The junction had 7 bases not matched to a gene; V was cut back by 0 bases and J by 4 bases. In nucleotides, the CDR3 is TGTGCCAGCAGTTTATCGGGGACAGGTGTAAGCTATGGCTACACCTTC. It is translated as CASSLSGTGVSYGYTF.

The chain couples TRBV5-5 to TRBJ1-3, with a weak D call TRBD1 (6 bases). The V end lost 4 bases, the J end lost 0 bases, and 17 bases lay between the germline ends. This CDR3 spans 17 amino acids. Germline values: CDR1 SGHKS, CDR2 YYEKEE (reference sequence). CDR3 DNA sequence: TGTGCCAGCAGCCCCGGGGTCCCAGGGGTCTCTGGAAACACCATATATTTT. Its translation: CASSPGVPGVSGNTIYF.

The chain joins TRBV3-1 (or the pseudogene TRBV3-2) to TRBJ2-1, with 11 bases identical to TRBD2. Germline V CDR1 and CDR2: LGHDT, YNNKEL (reference sequence). CDR3 size: 16 residues. V shed 0 bases, J shed 7 bases, and the junction held 5 bases outside the gene matches. The CDR3 bases are TGTGCCAGCAGCCAAGACTGGCTAGCGGGAGGTAATGAGCAGTTCTTC. It codes for CASSQDWLAGGNEQFF.

The genes are TRBV4-2 and TRBJ1-1; D ambiguous. V dropped 1 base and J dropped 0 bases, with 6 bases sitting between them. CDR1 is LGHNA and CDR2 is YNFKEQ in the germline V gene. CDR3 length: 14 amino acids. The CDR3 DNA sequence: TGTGCCAGCAGCCAAGCACATATGAACACTGAAGCTTTCTTT. This codes for CASSQAHMNTEAFF.

This chain connects TRBV14 to TRBJ2-7, with D possibly matching TRBD2 (7 bases). Trimming took off 5 bases at V and 3 bases at J, with 14 bases between the two ends. Germline-derived CDR1 and CDR2 are SGHDN and FVKESK. The CDR3 runs to 14 residues. CDR3 coding DNA: TGTGCCAGCAGCAGGGGAGGGGGGTTCTACGAGCAGTACGTC. This sequence encodes CASSRGGGFYEQYV.

The rearrangement links TRBV19 to TRBJ2-2; 8 bases match TRBD2. This CDR3 comprises 15 residues. With V trimmed by 7 bases and J by 5 bases, 9 bases remained unmatched. Germline-derived CDR1 and CDR2 are LNHDA and SQIVND (reference sequence). CDR3 amino acids: CASKRAGVGTGELFF. The CDR3 nucleotides read TGTGCCAGTAAGCGAGCGGGAGTAGGGACCGGGGAGCTGTTTTTT.

The chain recombines TRBV9 with TRBJ2-2; unclear D gene. Germline lookup yields CDR1 SGDLS and CDR2 YYNGEE. CDR3 length: 15 residues. Trimming took off 0 bases at V and 8 bases at J, with 14 bases between the two ends. The CDR3 loop is CASSVGPMGLGELFF. The DNA of the CDR3 is TGTGCCAGCAGCGTAGGGCCCATGGGCCTAGGGGAGCTGTTTTTT. Variable domain in full (rest from reference TRBV9 and TRBJ2-2): DSGVTQTPKHLITATGQRVTLRCSPRSGDLSVYWYQQSLDQGLQFLIQYYNGEERAKGNILERFSAQQFPDLHSELNLSSLELGDSALYFCASSVGPMGLGELFFGEGSRLTVL.

A remark on this clone: The junction shows a germline mismatch at one end, possibly a read error. In nucleotides, the CDR3 is TGTGCTAGCAGCTTAGGGGCAGCGACAGGGGTAGGAGAGACCCAGTACTTC. Translated: CASSLGAATGVGETQYF. This chain uses TRBV7-7 with TRBJ2-5; 8 bases are a match to TRBD1. This CDR3 comprises 17 residues. Looked up from germline, CDR1 is SSHAT and CDR2 is FNYEAQ (reference sequence).

The V gene is TRBV11-2, the J gene TRBJ1-2; D call uncertain. From germline, CDR1 is SGHAT and CDR2 FQNNGV. Deletions cut 5 bases from V and 6 bases from J, with 19 bases between. This CDR3 comprises 15 residues. CDR3 sequence (DNA): TGTGCCAGCAGCCCCCATCTGGTGGGAGTCGATGGCTACACCTTC. Translating gives CASSPHLVGVDGYTF.

This clone came up once. The genes are TRBV19 and TRBJ1-1, with TRBD1 matching 7 bases. V lost 7 bases to trimming and J lost 1 base; unmatched junction nucleotides: 12. This CDR3 contains 16 residues. Germline CDR1 and CDR2: LNHDA and SQIVND (reference sequence). The CDR3 here is CASNHDRAGKNTEAFF. Written as DNA, the CDR3 is TGTGCCAGTAACCACGACAGGGCGGGAAAGAACACTGAAGCTTTCTTT. The variable domain in full, with the rest retrieved from reference TRBV19 and TRBJ1-1, is DGGITQSPKYLFRKEGQNVTLSCEQNLNHDAMYWYRQDPGQGLRLIYYSQIVNDFQKGDIAEGYSVSREKKESFPLTVTSAQKNPTAFYLCASNHDRAGKNTEAFFGQGTRLTVV.

This sequence joins TRBV28 and TRBJ1-1; perhaps TRBD1 as D (6 bases). In germline, CDR1 is MDHEN, CDR2 SYDVKM. This CDR3 is 13 amino acids long. V lost 5 bases to trimming and J lost 3 bases, with 10 bases between them. The CDR3 nucleotides are TGTGCCAGCAGTCAAGGACAGTACACTGAAGCTTTCTTT. Its translation: CASSQGQYTEAFF. Filled out from reference TRBV28 and TRBJ1-1, the complete variable domain reads DVKVTQSSRYLVKRTGEKVFLECVQDMDHENMFWYRQDPGLGLRLIYFSYDVKMKEKGDIPEGYSVSREKKERFSLILESASTNQTSMYLCASSQGQYTEAFFGQGTRLTVV.

The chain carries TRBV5-1 and TRBJ2-7; possibly TRBD2 for D (6 bases). The CDR3 contains 15 residues. CDR1 and CDR2 (germline): SGHRS, YFSETQ. The V and J ends lost 4 bases and 2 bases respectively, with 16 bases between them. CDR3 region: CASSLGGLPTYEQYF. The CDR3 DNA sequence: TGCGCCAGCAGCCTGGGGGGACTCCCCACCTACGAGCAGTACTTC. Supplemented by reference TRBV5-1 and TRBJ2-7, the full variable domain reads KAGVTQTPRYLIKTRGQQVTLSCSPISGHRSVSWYQQTPGQGLQFLFEYFSETQRNKGNFPGRFSGRQFSNSRSEMNVSTLELGDSALYLCASSLGGLPTYEQYFGPGTRLTVT.

CDR3 region: CASRPGGNYGYTF. The CDR3 DNA reads TGTGCCAGCAGGCCAGGGGGCAACTATGGCTACACCTTC. V is TRBV6-6 and J is TRBJ1-2; 8 bases line up with TRBD1. The J segment lost 2 bases and the V segment lost 6 bases, leaving 2 bases of the junction unmatched. The CDR3 runs 13 residues. Germline CDR1 is MNHNY and CDR2 is SVGAGI (reference sequence).

This clone turned up a few times. Other DNA variants within this sample encode the same CDR3. The genes are TRBV5-1 and TRBJ2-7, with a tentative D call TRBD1 (7 bases). CDR3 size: 13 residues. Germline V gene lookup returns CDR1 SGHRS and CDR2 YFSETQ. The V and J ends lost 0 bases and 6 bases respectively, with 10 bases between them. The DNA for the CDR3 is TGCGCCAGCAGCTTGGGACAGGGAGGCGAGCAGTACTTC. Its translation is CASSLGQGGEQYF.

The V call is TRBV9, the J call TRBJ2-5, with no clear D. CDR3 size: 16 residues. Looked up from germline, CDR1 is SGDLS and CDR2 is YYNGEE. V dropped 4 bases and J dropped 2 bases, with 18 bases sitting between them. CDR3 DNA sequence: TGTGCCAGCAGCCTCGGCGGAGATGTCCAACAAGAGACCCAGTACTTC. Translated, it gives CASSLGGDVQQETQYF.